These 13 T cell receptor beta chains originate from one sample sequenced in a study of shared T cell receptors in the human thymus. Data came from immunoSEQ multiplex PCR; TCRdb stores just in-frame clones and leaves some out. The sample holds hundreds of thousands of clones, 80% to 90% seen once. These data are also associated with another study on human thymus T cells.

The specimen sequenced was thymocytes. All receptors derive from a girl under three years old with a congenital heart defect.

The rearrangement links TRBV9 to TRBJ2-3; D call uncertain. The germline V gene encodes CDR1 SGDLS and CDR2 YYNGEE. V lost 0 bases and J 0 bases, leaving 8 bases between the germline ends. CDR3 length: 15 residues. The CDR3 DNA is TGTGCCAGCAGCGTAGGACGGAGTAGCACAGATACGCAGTATTTT. It specifies CASSVGRSSTDTQYF.

The V gene is TRBV5-1, the J gene TRBJ1-2; 8 nucleotides line up with TRBD1. The CDR3 runs 19 residues. The V segment lost 0 bases and the J segment 4 bases; nucleotides outside the gene matches: 17. Germline V gene sequence: CDR1 SGHRS, CDR2 YFSETQ. CDR3 sequence reads: CASSLGSPSDRAVCYGYTF. The CDR3 DNA sequence: TGCGCCAGCAGCTTGGGTTCTCCCTCGGACAGGGCGGTTTGCTATGGCTACACCTTC.

This rearrangement joins TRBV6-5 to TRBJ1-2; 7 bases are a match to TRBD1. Unmatched junction bases numbered 10, after V lost 8 bases and J lost 1 base. The CDR3 runs 15 residues. Germline loops: CDR1 MNHEY, CDR2 SVGAGI. In nucleotides, the CDR3 is TGTGCCAGCGGGCCCCGGGACAGTCATAACTATGGCTACACCTTC. Encoded protein: CASGPRDSHNYGYTF.

A word on this clone: The junction departs from the called germline gene at one end, perhaps through a read error. DNA of the CDR3: TGTGCCAGCAGTTTCTCGCGGGGGGGCACACATACGCAGTATTTT. It yields the protein CASSFSRGGTHTQYF. The rearrangement links TRBV27 to TRBJ2-3; 9 bases fit TRBD2. The germline CDR1 and CDR2 sequences are MNHEY and SMNVEV (reference sequence). The CDR3 has 15 amino acids.

The chain is built from TRBV12-5 and TRBJ2-1; TRBD2 matches 11 bases. V was clipped by 5 bases and J by 4 bases; unmatched bases: 4. CDR1 and CDR2 (germline): LGHNT, FRNRAP. The CDR3 loop spans 15 amino acids. The CDR3 DNA follows: TGTGCTAGTGGTCGGGGGACTAGCGGATACAATGAGCAGTTCTTC. Amino acids: CASGRGTSGYNEQFF.

This clone has a handful of counts. This chain uses TRBV7-9 with TRBJ1-6; 9 nucleotides align to TRBD1. CDR3 size: 15 residues. Trimming took 5 bases from V and 9 from J; bases not matched to a gene: 8. Germline V gene sequence: CDR1 SEHNR, CDR2 FQNEAQ (reference sequence). The CDR3 nucleotides are TGTGCCAGCAGCAATAACCGGGACAGGGTTTCACCCCTCCACTTT. It specifies CASSNNRDRVSPLHF.

The V and J genes are TRBV11-2 and TRBJ1-2, with unresolved D. Germline-derived CDR1 and CDR2 are SGHAT and FQNNGV. Trimming pared 4 bases from V and 8 bases from J, leaving 17 bases between. The CDR3 runs to 14 residues. CDR3 DNA sequence: TGTGCCAGCAGCTGGGGATACCCCAGAGGGGGCTACACCTTC. It yields the protein CASSWGYPRGGYTF. Combining the CDR3 with reference TRBV11-2 and TRBJ1-2 gives the whole variable domain EAGVAQSPRYKIIEKRQSVAFWCNPISGHATLYWYQQILGQGPKLLIQFQNNGVVDDSQLPKDRFSAERLKGVDSTLKIQPAKLEDSAVYLCASSWGYPRGGYTFGSGTRLTVV.

The rearrangement joins TRBV15 to TRBJ2-7, with TRBD1 as a possible D gene (6 bases). Germline V CDR1 and CDR2: LNHNV, YYDKDF (reference sequence). V lost 0 bases, J lost 6 bases, and 21 bases lay in between. This CDR3 has 17 residues. Written as DNA, the CDR3 is TGTGCCACCAGCAGAGATCAGGGCAGGGGCGGTTCGTGCGAGCAGTACTTC. Amino acid sequence: CATSRDQGRGGSCEQYF.

This clone was observed a single time. The J gene is TRBJ2-1, the V gene TRBV4-1; 13 nucleotides align to TRBD2. The germline gives CDR1 MGHRA, CDR2 YSYEKL. The trim removed 4 bases at V and 4 bases at J, leaving 4 bases unmatched. The CDR3 length is 16 residues. The CDR3 region has the DNA TGCGCCAGCAGCCGCATGACTAGCGGGGGGTACAATGAGCAGTTCTTC. Amino acid sequence: CASSRMTSGGYNEQFF.

In its sample, this clone was seen a few times. The chain carries TRBV30 and TRBJ1-1; maybe TRBD1 (5 bases). Trimming removed 0 bases at V and 3 bases at J, with 14 bases between. CDR3 size: 15 residues. Per the germline V gene, CDR1 is GTSNPN and CDR2 is SVGIG (reference sequence). The CDR3 DNA reads as TGTGCCTGGAGTGTACCGTTCCAAGGGGACACTGAAGCTTTCTTT. Translating it yields CAWSVPFQGDTEAFF.

V and J are TRBV4-2 and TRBJ1-3, with D possibly matching TRBD1 (6 bases). V lost 3 bases to trimming and J lost 0 bases, with 12 bases between them. This CDR3 spans 16 amino acids. CDR1 is LGHNA and CDR2 is YNFKEQ in the germline V gene. The CDR3 here is CASSHEGTYSGNTIYF. CDR3 coding DNA: TGTGCCAGCAGCCACGAAGGGACATACTCTGGAAACACCATATATTTT.

This CDR3 reads CASSQGLSGSSYNEQFF. The DNA of the CDR3 is TGCGCCAGCAGCCAAGGGTTGAGCGGAAGCTCCTACAATGAGCAGTTCTTC. This chain uses TRBV4-1 with TRBJ2-1, with D perhaps TRBD2 (5 bases). Germline V CDR1 and CDR2: MGHRA, YSYEKL. V was trimmed by 1 base and J by 0 bases, leaving 13 bases between them. The CDR3 contains 17 residues.

V usage is TRBV2 and J usage is TRBJ2-5; 11 nucleotides align to TRBD1. Losses at the gene ends were 8 bases for V and 1 base for J; bases not matched to a gene: 15. Looked up from germline, CDR1 is SNHLY and CDR2 is FYNNEI. CDR3 size: 18 residues. The DNA of the CDR3 is TGTGCCAGCCCTGGACAGGGGGCGCCTGTTACTTTCCAAGAGACCCAGTACTTC. Encoded protein: CASPGQGAPVTFQETQYF.